This entry concerns a single TCR beta chain. The V and J ends lost 2 bases and 7 bases, in that order; junction bases with no gene match: 7. This CDR3 comprises 15 residues. Germline values: CDR1 SGHAT, CDR2 FQDESV (reference sequence). In the authors' methods: It was from reference gene primer amplification that nucleated cell counts were estimated. The data were produced by immunoSEQ multiplex PCR, yet TCRdb's version contains in-frame clones alone and is incomplete. D and trimming come from the DNA, and the V and J calls and clone size come from that table. The sample holds 350,000 to 450,000 clones, approximately 91% seen once. This entry belongs to a study of blood T cell repertoires in COVID-19. Individuals drawn from 20 to 25 US areas were roughly 18 to 95 years old. A COVID-19 case was met by exposed participants within 2 weeks before study entry.

V is TRBV11-1 and J is TRBJ2-1; 8 nucleotides align to TRBD2. The receptor's source is a woman between 18 and 30 years old who had been exposed to COVID-19. Sample: PBMCs or T cells enriched from blood (not recorded which). CDR3 nucleotides: TGTGCCAGCAGCTTAACCGGACTAGCCACAAATGAGCAGTTCTTC. Amino acid sequence: CASSLTGLATNEQFF.